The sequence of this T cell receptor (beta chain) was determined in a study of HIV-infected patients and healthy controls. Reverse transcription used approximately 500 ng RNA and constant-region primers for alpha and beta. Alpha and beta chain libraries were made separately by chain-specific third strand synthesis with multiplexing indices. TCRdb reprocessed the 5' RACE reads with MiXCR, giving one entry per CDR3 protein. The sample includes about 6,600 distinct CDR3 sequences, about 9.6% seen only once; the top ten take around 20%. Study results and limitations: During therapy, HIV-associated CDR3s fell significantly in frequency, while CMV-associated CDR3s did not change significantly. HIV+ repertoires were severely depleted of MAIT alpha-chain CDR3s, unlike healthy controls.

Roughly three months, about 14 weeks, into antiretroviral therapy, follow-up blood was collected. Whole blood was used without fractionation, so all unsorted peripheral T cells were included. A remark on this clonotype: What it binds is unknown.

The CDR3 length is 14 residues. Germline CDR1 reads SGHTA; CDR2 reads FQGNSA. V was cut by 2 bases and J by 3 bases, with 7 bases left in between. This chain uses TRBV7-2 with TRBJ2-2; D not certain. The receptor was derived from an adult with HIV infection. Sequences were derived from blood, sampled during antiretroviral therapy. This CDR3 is CASSLRADTGELFF. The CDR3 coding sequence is TGTGCCAGCAGCTTAAGAGCCGACACCGGGGAGCTGTTTTTT.